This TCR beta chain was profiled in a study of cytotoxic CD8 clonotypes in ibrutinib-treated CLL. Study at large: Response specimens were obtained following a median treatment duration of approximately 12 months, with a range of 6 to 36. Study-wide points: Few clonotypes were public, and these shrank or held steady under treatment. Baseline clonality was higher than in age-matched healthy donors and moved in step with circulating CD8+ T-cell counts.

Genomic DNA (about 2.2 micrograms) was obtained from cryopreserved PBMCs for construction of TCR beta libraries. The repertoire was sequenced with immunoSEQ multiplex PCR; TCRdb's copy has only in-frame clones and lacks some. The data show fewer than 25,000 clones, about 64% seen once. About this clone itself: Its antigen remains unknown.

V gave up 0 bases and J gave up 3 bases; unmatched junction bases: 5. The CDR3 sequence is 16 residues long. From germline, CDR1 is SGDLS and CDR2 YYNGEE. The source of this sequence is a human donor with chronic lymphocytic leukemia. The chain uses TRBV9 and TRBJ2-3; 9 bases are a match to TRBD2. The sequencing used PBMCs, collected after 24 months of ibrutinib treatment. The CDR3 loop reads CASSVGAGGRTDTQYF. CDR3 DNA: TGTGCCAGCAGCGTAGGAGCGGGGGGCAGAACAGATACGCAGTATTTT. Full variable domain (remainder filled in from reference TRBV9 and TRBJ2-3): DSGVTQTPKHLITATGQRVTLRCSPRSGDLSVYWYQQSLDQGLQFLIQYYNGEERAKGNILERFSAQQFPDLHSELNLSSLELGDSALYFCASSVGAGGRTDTQYFGPGTRLTVL.